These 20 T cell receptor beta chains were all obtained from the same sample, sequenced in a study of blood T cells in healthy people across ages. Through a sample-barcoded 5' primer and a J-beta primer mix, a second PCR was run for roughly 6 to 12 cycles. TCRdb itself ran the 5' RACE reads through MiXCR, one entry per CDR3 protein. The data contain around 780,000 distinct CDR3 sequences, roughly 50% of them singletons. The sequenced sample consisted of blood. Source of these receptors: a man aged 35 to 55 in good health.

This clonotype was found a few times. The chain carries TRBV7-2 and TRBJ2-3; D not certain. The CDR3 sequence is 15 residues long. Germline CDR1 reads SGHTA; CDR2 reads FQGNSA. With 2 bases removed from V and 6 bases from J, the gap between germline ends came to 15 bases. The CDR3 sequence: CASSLIALGSDTQYF. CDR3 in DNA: TGTGCCAGCAGCTTAATTGCCCTCGGGTCGGATACGCAGTATTTT. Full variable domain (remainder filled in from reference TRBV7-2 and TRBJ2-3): GAGVSQSPSNKVTEKGKDVELRCDPISGHTALYWYRQSLGQGLEFLIYFQGNSAPDKSGLPSDRFSAERTGGSVSTLTIQRTQQEDSAVYLCASSLIALGSDTQYFGPGTRLTVL.

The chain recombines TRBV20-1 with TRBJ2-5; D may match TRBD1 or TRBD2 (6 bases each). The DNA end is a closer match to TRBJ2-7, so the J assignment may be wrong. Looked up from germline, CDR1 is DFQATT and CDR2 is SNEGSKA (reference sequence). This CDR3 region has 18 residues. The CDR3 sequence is CSARGTVLTPRGGYEQYF. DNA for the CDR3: TGCAGTGCTAGGGGGACGGTACTAACGCCGAGAGGGGGGTACGAGCAGTACTTC.

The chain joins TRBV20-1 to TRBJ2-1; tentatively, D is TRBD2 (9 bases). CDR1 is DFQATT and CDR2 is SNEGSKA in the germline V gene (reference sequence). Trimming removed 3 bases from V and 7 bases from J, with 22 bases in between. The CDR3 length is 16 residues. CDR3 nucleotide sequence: TGCAGTGCTAGCCCCTCAGGGGGCGGGAGGGAAAATGAGCAGTTCTTC. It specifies CSASPSGGGRENEQFF.

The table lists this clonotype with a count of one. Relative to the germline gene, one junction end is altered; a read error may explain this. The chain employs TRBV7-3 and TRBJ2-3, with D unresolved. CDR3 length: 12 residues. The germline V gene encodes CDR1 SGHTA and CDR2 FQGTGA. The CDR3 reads CAGSFLAATQYF. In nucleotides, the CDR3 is TGTGCCGGCAGCTTCCTCGCAGCTACGCAGTATTTT.

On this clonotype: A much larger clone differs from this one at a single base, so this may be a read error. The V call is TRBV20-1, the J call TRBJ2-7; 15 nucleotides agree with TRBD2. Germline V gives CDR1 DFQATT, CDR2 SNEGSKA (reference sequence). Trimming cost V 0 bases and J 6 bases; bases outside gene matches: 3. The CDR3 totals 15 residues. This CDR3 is CSARDGTSGGCEQYF. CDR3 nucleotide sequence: TGCAGTGCTAGAGATGGGACTAGCGGGGGGTGCGAGCAGTACTTC.

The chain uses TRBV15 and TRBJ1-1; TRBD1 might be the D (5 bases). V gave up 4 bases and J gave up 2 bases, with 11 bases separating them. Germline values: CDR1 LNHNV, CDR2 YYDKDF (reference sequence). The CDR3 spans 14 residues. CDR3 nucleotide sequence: TGTGCCACCAGCAATAGGGGAGGTAACACTGAAGCTTTCTTT. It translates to CATSNRGGNTEAFF.

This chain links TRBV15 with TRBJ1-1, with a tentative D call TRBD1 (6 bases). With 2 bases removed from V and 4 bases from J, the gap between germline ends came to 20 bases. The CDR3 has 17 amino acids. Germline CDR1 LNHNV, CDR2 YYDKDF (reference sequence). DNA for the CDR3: TGTGCCACCAGCAGACGTACTGGATTGGCAGGGGTCACTGAAGCTTTCTTT. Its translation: CATSRRTGLAGVTEAFF.

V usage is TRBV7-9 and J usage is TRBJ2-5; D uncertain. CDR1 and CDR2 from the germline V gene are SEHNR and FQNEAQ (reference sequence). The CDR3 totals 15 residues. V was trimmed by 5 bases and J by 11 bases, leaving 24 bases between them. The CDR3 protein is CASSLQMGQHNEQYF. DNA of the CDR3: TGTGCCAGCAGCCTCCAGATGGGCCAGCACAATGAGCAGTACTTC.

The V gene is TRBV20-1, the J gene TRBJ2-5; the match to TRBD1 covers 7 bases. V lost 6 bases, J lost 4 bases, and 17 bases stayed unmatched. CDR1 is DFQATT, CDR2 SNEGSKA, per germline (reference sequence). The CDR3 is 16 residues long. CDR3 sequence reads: CSATPLAGRGRETQYF. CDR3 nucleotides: TGCAGTGCCACGCCCCTTGCGGGCAGGGGGAGAGAGACCCAGTACTTC.

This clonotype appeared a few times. Here the CDR3 DNA reads TGTGCCAGCAGTTCCTCCTTCTCGGATAGTCATATCTACAATGAGCAGTACTTC. It codes for CASSSSFSDSHIYNEQYF. This rearrangement joins TRBV28 to TRBJ2-1, with D unresolved. The better agreement between TRBJ2-7 and the DNA end casts doubt on the J call. In germline, CDR1 is MDHEN, CDR2 SYDVKM. The CDR3 contains 18 residues.

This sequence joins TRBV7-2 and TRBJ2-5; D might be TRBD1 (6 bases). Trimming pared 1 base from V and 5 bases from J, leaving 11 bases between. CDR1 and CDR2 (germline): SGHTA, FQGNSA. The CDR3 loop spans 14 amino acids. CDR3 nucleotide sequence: TGTGCCAGCAGCTTAGACAGGGCCTTGGAGACCCAGTACTTC. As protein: CASSLDRALETQYF.

CDR3: CASSTGQGARRTQYF. The CDR3 region has the DNA TGCGCCAGCAGCACCGGACAGGGGGCCAGGCGGACCCAGTACTTC. The rearrangement links TRBV5-1 to TRBJ2-5; 11 bases line up with TRBD1. This CDR3 contains 15 residues. V shed 4 bases, J shed 7 bases, and the junction held 9 bases outside the gene matches. The germline V gene has CDR1 SGHRS and CDR2 YFSETQ.

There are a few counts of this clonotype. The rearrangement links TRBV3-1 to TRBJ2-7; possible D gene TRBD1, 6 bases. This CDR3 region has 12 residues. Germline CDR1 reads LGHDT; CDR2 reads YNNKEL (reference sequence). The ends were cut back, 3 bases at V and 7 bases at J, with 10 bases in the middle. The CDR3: CASSQIDREQYF. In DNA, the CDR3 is TGTGCCAGCAGCCAGATCGACAGGGAGCAGTACTTC.

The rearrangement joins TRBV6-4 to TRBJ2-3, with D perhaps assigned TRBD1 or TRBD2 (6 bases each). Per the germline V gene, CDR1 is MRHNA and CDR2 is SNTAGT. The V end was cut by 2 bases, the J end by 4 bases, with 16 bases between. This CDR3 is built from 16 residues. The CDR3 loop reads CASSDQGRKGPDTQYF. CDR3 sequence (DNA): TGTGCCAGCAGTGACCAGGGGAGGAAGGGGCCAGATACGCAGTATTTT.

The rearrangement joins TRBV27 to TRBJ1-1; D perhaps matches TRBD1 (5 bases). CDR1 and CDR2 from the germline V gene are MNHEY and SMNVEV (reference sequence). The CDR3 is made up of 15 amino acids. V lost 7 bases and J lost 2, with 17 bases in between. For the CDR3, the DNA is TGTGCCAGCACCCCTTGGGGGGGTCTAAACACTGAAGCTTTCTTT. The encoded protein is CASTPWGGLNTEAFF.

The CDR3 protein is CASSNRQGNTDTQYF. The CDR3, as DNA: TGTGCCAGCAGCAATAGACAGGGGAACACAGATACGCAGTATTTT. This chain joins TRBV7-9 and TRBJ2-3; 8 bases are shared with TRBD1. The CDR3 is 15 amino acids. Germline V gene lookup returns CDR1 SEHNR and CDR2 FQNEAQ (reference sequence). The ends lost 5 bases at V and 2 bases at J; junction bases unmatched: 6.

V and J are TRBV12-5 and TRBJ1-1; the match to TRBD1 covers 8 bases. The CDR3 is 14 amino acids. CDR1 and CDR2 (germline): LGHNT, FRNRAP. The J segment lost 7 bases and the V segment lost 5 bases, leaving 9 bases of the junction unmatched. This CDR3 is CASGASGGNSEAFF. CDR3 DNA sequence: TGTGCTAGTGGTGCTTCAGGGGGCAATAGTGAAGCTTTCTTT.

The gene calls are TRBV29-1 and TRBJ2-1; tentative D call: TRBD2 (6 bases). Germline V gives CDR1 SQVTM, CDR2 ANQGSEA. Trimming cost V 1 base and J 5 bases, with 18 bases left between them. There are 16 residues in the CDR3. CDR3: CSVEGSRETRDNEQFF. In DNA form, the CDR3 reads TGCAGCGTTGAAGGTAGCCGGGAGACTAGGGACAATGAGCAGTTCTTC.

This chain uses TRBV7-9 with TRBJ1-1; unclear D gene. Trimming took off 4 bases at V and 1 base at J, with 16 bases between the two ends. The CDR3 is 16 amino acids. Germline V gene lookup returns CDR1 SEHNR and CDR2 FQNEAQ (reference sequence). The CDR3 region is CASSSTAASWNTEAFF. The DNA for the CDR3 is TGTGCCAGCAGCTCAACCGCAGCCAGCTGGAACACTGAAGCTTTCTTT.

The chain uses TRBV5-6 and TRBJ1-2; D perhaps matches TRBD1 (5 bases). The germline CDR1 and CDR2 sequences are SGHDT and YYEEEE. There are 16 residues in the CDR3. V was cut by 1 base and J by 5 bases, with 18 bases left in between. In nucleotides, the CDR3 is TGTGCCAGCAGCTTGCGGTTTCGGGGGGAGGCATATGGCTACACCTTC. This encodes CASSLRFRGEAYGYTF.